The 22 T cell receptor beta chains listed next were all sequenced from one sample in a study of beta chain features in type 1 diabetes. General observations from the study: For Type 1 diabetes patients, all four CD4+ subsets carried TCRB CDR3s that were moderately but significantly shorter.

The whole isolated RNA underwent reverse transcription, so sequencing captured expressed TCRB transcripts. The data were produced by immunoSEQ multiplex PCR, yet TCRdb's version contains in-frame clones alone and is incomplete. The table lists under 300,000 clones, 20% to 25% of them singletons. No antigen is known for these receptors. The sample was naive CD4+ T cells from blood. The receptors originated from a woman in her twenties or thirties with type 1 diabetes.

The chain is built from TRBV4-1 and TRBJ1-1; D remains ambiguous. CDR1 and CDR2 from the germline V gene are MGHRA and YSYEKL. The V gene lost 3 bases and the J gene lost 5 bases, with 13 bases spanning the gap. CDR3 length equals 14 residues. The CDR3 loop is CASSQRAGNTEAFF. CDR3 bases: TGCGCCAGCAGCCAGAGAGCGGGGAATACTGAAGCTTTCTTT.

J is TRBJ2-1 and V is TRBV29-1; 7 bases are shared with TRBD2. Germline CDR1 reads SQVTM; CDR2 reads ANQGSEA. The V segment lost 4 bases and the J segment 4 bases; nucleotides outside the gene matches: 10. The CDR3 has 15 amino acids. The CDR3 DNA follows: TGCAGCGTTGGAAGGTTGCTAGCGGAGTACAATGAGCAGTTCTTC. This gives the protein CSVGRLLAEYNEQFF.

The V and J genes are TRBV5-1 and TRBJ1-2, with 9 nucleotides matching TRBD1. From germline, CDR1 is SGHRS and CDR2 YFSETQ. With V trimmed by 4 bases and J by 3 bases, 7 bases remained unmatched. This CDR3 contains 15 residues. The CDR3 coding sequence is TGCGCCAGCAGCGCTGGACAGGGGAAGGACTATGGCTACACCTTC. Amino acid sequence: CASSAGQGKDYGYTF.

This chain joins TRBV4-1 and TRBJ1-2, with 8 bases that match TRBD1. Germline CDR1 and CDR2: MGHRA and YSYEKL. The CDR3 has 15 residues. With V trimmed by 1 base and J by 8 bases, 9 bases remained unmatched. DNA for the CDR3: TGCGCCAGCAGCCAAGTAGACAGGACAGGGCTCGGCTACACCTTC. Residues: CASSQVDRTGLGYTF.

This clone has a single count. CDR3 nucleotides: TGTGCCTGGAGTAAGGGGGCAACTCTCCCAACCTACACCTTC. Translating gives CAWSKGATLPTYTF. The chain employs TRBV30 and TRBJ1-2, with 7 bases matching TRBD1. The CDR3 sequence is 14 residues long. Germline V lookup: CDR1 GTSNPN, CDR2 SVGIG (reference sequence). J lost 10 bases, V lost 2 bases, and 13 bases had no gene match. The full variable domain, in which reference TRBV30 and TRBJ1-2 provide the parts outside the CDR3, is SQTIHQWPATLVQPVGSPLSLECTVEGTSNPNLYWYRQAAGRGLQLLFYSVGIGQISSEVPQNLSASRPQDRQFILSSKKLLLSDSGFYLCAWSKGATLPTYTFGSGTRLTVV.

The CDR3 nucleotides are TGCAGCGTTATAGGGACAATCAACACCGGGGAGCTGTTTTTT. This gives the protein CSVIGTINTGELFF. V gene TRBV29-1 combines with J gene TRBJ2-2, with a possible D match to TRBD1 (6 bases). V lost 5 bases and J lost 2, with 12 bases in between. Germline V gives CDR1 SQVTM, CDR2 ANQGSEA. This CDR3 contains 14 residues.

The chain has TRBV25-1 and TRBJ2-1; no definite D call. Germline values: CDR1 MGHDK, CDR2 SYGVNS. This CDR3 is built from 12 residues. V lost 4 bases and J 4 bases, leaving 5 bases between the germline ends. The DNA for the CDR3 is TGTGCCAGCAGTGGAGGATACAATGAGCAGTTCTTC. Translation gives CASSGGYNEQFF.

This clone has a handful of counts. The chain carries TRBV7-3 and TRBJ2-1; TRBD1 agrees at 8 bases. Germline-derived CDR1 and CDR2 are SGHTA and FQGTGA. This CDR3 comprises 13 residues. The ends lost 5 bases at V and 10 bases at J; junction bases unmatched: 7. DNA of the CDR3: TGTGCCAGCAGCATCGACAGGGGCAGGGAGCAGTTCTTC. Translation: CASSIDRGREQFF. The full variable domain, completed using reference TRBV7-3 and TRBJ2-1, is GAGVSQTPSNKVTEKGKYVELRCDPISGHTALYWYRQSLGQGPEFLIYFQGTGAADDSGLPNDRFFAVRPEGSVSTLKIQRTERGDSAVYLCASSIDRGREQFFGPGTRLTVL.

The chain links TRBV7-9 to TRBJ2-5; D gene ambiguous. The ends were cut back, 2 bases at V and 4 bases at J, with 11 bases in the middle. From germline, CDR1 is SEHNR and CDR2 FQNEAQ (reference sequence). This CDR3 contains 14 residues. CDR3 residues: CASSLKSSGETQYF. The CDR3 DNA follows: TGTGCCAGCAGCTTAAAATCTTCCGGAGAGACCCAGTACTTC.

The chain is built from TRBV29-1 and TRBJ2-7, with D unclear. With 8 bases removed from V and 3 bases from J, the gap between germline ends came to 17 bases. Germline V gene data show CDR1 as SQVTM and CDR2 as ANQGSEA. The CDR3 is 13 residues long. DNA of the CDR3: TGCAGCACCCGGTGGAGCGAAGACTACGAGCAGTACTTC. Translating gives CSTRWSEDYEQYF.

This clone was seen more than once but under ten times. The chain carries TRBV2 and TRBJ2-7; TRBD1 might be the D (6 bases). Germline assignment: CDR1 SNHLY and CDR2 FYNNEI. V was shortened by 2 bases and J by 5 bases, with 10 bases between the two germline ends. The CDR3 consists of 13 residues. The CDR3 DNA reads as TGTGCCAGCAGTGAACGGGACAACCACGAGCAGTACTTC. Residues: CASSERDNHEQYF.

This clone was observed a few times. The V and J genes are TRBV29-1 and TRBJ2-5; 8 bases agree with TRBD2. This CDR3 has 13 amino acids. Germline V gene lookup returns CDR1 SQVTM and CDR2 ANQGSEA. J was trimmed by 0 bases and V by 6 bases; bases with no gene match: 3. Here the CDR3 reads CSVKLADQETQYF. In DNA, the CDR3 is TGCAGCGTAAAACTAGCGGACCAAGAGACCCAGTACTTC. The full variable domain, rest sourced from reference TRBV29-1 and TRBJ2-5, is SAVISQKPSRDICQRGTSLTIQCQVDSQVTMMFWYRQQPGQSLTLIATANQGSEATYESGFVIDKFPISRPNLTFSTLTVSNMSPEDSSIYLCSVKLADQETQYFGPGTRLLVL.

This clone was seen a few times. V gene TRBV15 combines with J gene TRBJ2-3; 9 bases map to TRBD2. The CDR3 has 16 residues. Losses at the gene ends were 1 base for V and 0 bases for J; bases not matched to a gene: 2. CDR1 is LNHNV and CDR2 is YYDKDF in the germline V gene (reference sequence). The CDR3 spells CATSRATSGSTDTQYF. CDR3 DNA sequence: TGTGCCACCAGCAGAGCCACTAGCGGGAGCACAGATACGCAGTATTTT.

The genes are TRBV7-6 and TRBJ2-6; D is possibly TRBD2 (5 bases). The ends were cut back, 5 bases at V and 2 bases at J, with 16 bases in the middle. From germline, CDR1 is SGHVS and CDR2 FNYEAQ. The CDR3 has 17 residues. Here the CDR3 reads CASSPGIMRPGANVLTF. Here the CDR3 DNA reads TGTGCCAGCAGCCCGGGGATCATGCGGCCTGGGGCCAACGTCCTGACTTTC.

The chain joins TRBV15 to TRBJ2-6; D not certain. The CDR3 consists of 14 residues. Trimming took off 6 bases at V and 0 bases at J, with 6 bases between the two ends. In germline, CDR1 is LNHNV, CDR2 YYDKDF (reference sequence). The CDR3 sequence is CATRARSGANVLTF. DNA of the CDR3: TGTGCCACCAGGGCCCGCTCTGGGGCCAACGTCCTGACTTTC.

This clone was picked up a small number of times. J is TRBJ2-5 and V is TRBV4-1, with D possibly being TRBD2 (6 bases). V shed 3 bases and J shed 2 bases, with 13 bases lying between them. The CDR3 runs to 15 residues. CDR1 and CDR2 from the germline V gene are MGHRA and YSYEKL. The DNA for the CDR3 is TGCGCCAGCAGCCAGACACCGACTAGTCAAGAGACCCAGTACTTC. It specifies CASSQTPTSQETQYF.

This clone has just a few counts. The rearrangement joins TRBV7-3 to TRBJ2-1; 8 bases match TRBD2. The J segment lost 5 bases and the V segment lost 1 base, leaving 1 base of the junction unmatched. From germline, CDR1 is SGHTA and CDR2 FQGTGA. This CDR3 region has 14 residues. This CDR3 reads CASSLRREDNEQFF. The CDR3 DNA is TGTGCCAGCAGCTTAAGGCGGGAGGACAATGAGCAGTTCTTC.

This clone appeared a few times. V and J are TRBV11-2 and TRBJ2-3, with TRBD2 identical over 10 bases. Per the germline V gene, CDR1 is SGHAT and CDR2 is FQNNGV. The CDR3 runs to 16 residues. The J segment lost 3 bases and the V segment lost 3 bases, leaving 6 bases of the junction unmatched. CDR3 region: CASSFPGLARTDTQYF. The CDR3 coding sequence is TGTGCCAGCAGCTTTCCGGGACTAGCGAGGACAGATACGCAGTATTTT.

This chain uses TRBV11-2 with TRBJ2-7, with no clear D. Germline V CDR1 and CDR2: SGHAT, FQNNGV. This CDR3 is 11 amino acids long. The V end was cut by 3 bases, the J end by 3 bases, with 3 bases between. This CDR3 reads CASSFNYEQYF. The CDR3 DNA follows: TGTGCCAGCAGCTTCAACTACGAGCAGTACTTC. The full variable domain, its missing parts supplied by reference TRBV11-2 and TRBJ2-7, is EAGVAQSPRYKIIEKRQSVAFWCNPISGHATLYWYQQILGQGPKLLIQFQNNGVVDDSQLPKDRFSAERLKGVDSTLKIQPAKLEDSAVYLCASSFNYEQYFGPGTRLTVT.

Of note for this clone: This same CDR3 is encoded by further DNA sequences in the sample. The chain is built from TRBV7-9 and TRBJ2-5; D might be TRBD2 (5 bases). V lost 1 base and J 2 bases, leaving 8 bases between the germline ends. Germline CDR1 is SEHNR and CDR2 is FQNEAQ (reference sequence). CDR3 length: 14 residues. The DNA of the CDR3 is TGTGCCAGCAGCTTAGTCTCGGGGCAAGAGACCCAGTACTTC. Protein sequence: CASSLVSGQETQYF.

The V gene is TRBV29-1, the J gene TRBJ1-1; D remains unclear. Germline V gene data show CDR1 as SQVTM and CDR2 as ANQGSEA. Between the trimmed V and J ends, which lost 7 bases and 2 bases, there was a span of 17 bases. CDR3 length: 14 residues. CDR3 DNA: TGCAGCGCCCGGTCGCGAAGAGCTAACACTGAAGCTTTCTTT. This gives the protein CSARSRRANTEAFF.

This clone was picked up a small number of times. This chain connects TRBV29-1 to TRBJ1-2; possibly TRBD1 for D (5 bases). Germline CDR1 is SQVTM and CDR2 is ANQGSEA. This CDR3 region has 13 residues. The V gene lost 5 bases and the J gene lost 8 bases, with 18 bases spanning the gap. Here the CDR3 DNA reads TGCAGCGTTCCACAGCTGGCAGGGTGGGGCTACACCTTC. The encoded protein is CSVPQLAGWGYTF.